The entry that follows covers one T cell receptor (beta chain) sequence. Its specificity is unknown. Trimming removed 0 bases from V and 2 bases from J, with 7 bases in between. The germline V gene has CDR1 WNHNN and CDR2 SYGVQD (reference sequence). There are 14 residues in the CDR3. The sample is drawn from a study of cytomegalovirus exposure and HLA in healthy donors. Libraries were prepared by immunoSEQ multiplex PCR; TCRdb keeps only in-frame clonotypes and omits some of them. The repertoire includes around 150,000 clones, about 86% of them detected once, and approximately 7.5% sits in the top ten. Study observations and caveats: While the bulk of TCR sequences proved rare, some public TCRs turned up in many donors. Cytomegalovirus status was reportedly diagnosed by the classifier with high specificity and sensitivity.

V usage is TRBV10-1 and J usage is TRBJ2-5, with D possibly being TRBD1 (6 bases). This clonotype was obtained from a woman aged 18 to 35 in good health and CMV-seropositive. The sample consisted of PBMCs. CDR3 in amino acids: CASSESTGQETQYF. DNA of the CDR3: TGCGCCAGCAGTGAGTCGACAGGTCAAGAGACCCAGTACTTC.